The present entry profiles one T cell receptor beta chain with its context. Its antigen is not known. With a much larger clone just one base away, this may be a read error. This sample is drawn from a study of T cells in Graves' hyperthyroidism and ophthalmopathy. Study overall: Peripheral blood was acquired at first diagnosis, ahead of any therapy whatsoever.

A NOSPECS grade of at least 4, a Clinical Activity Score of at least 3 and duration under 3 months were recorded in ophthalmopathy patients. Amplified TCR beta CDR3 regions came from RNA transcripts. The HTBI primer set drove a first-round RT-PCR of the TCR CDR3. TCRdb passed the multiplex PCR reads through MiXCR, listing each CDR3 protein once. This sample has some 350,000 distinct CDR3 sequences, with roughly 15% found just once. This CDR3 region has 15 residues. In germline, CDR1 is SEHNR, CDR2 FQNEAQ (reference sequence). Study-wide results and caveats: Before onset, ophthalmopathy was predicted by the model a median approximately 6.6 months earlier. The majority of expanded thyroid clonotypes above 0.001 also appeared in blood.

This chain joins TRBV7-9 and TRBJ2-7; 10 nucleotides match TRBD2. The clonotype originates from a woman aged 55-69 years with Graves' ophthalmopathy. Sample: blood. DNA for the CDR3: TGTGCCGGCAGCCCCACTAGCGGGATCCCCGGGGAGCAGTACTTC. It is translated as CAGSPTSGIPGEQYF.